This T cell receptor beta chain was recorded in a study of blood T cell repertoires in COVID-19. CDR3 length: 15 amino acids. The germline V gene encodes CDR1 SGHTA and CDR2 FQGNSA. The V end lost 8 bases, the J end lost 4 bases, and 20 bases lay between the germline ends. Repertoires were generated with immunoSEQ multiplex PCR, while TCRdb's copy carries only in-frame clones and drops some. The table lists 500,000 or so clones, around 87% of them singletons, with around 0.64% in the top ten. Each recovered donor of Cohort 3 presented with two negative PCRs, clearance, or symptom resolution. This chain uses TRBV7-2 with TRBJ1-1, with a tentative D call TRBD1 (5 bases). The sample taken for sequencing was PBMCs or T cells enriched from blood (not recorded which). This TCR derives from a woman between 18 and 29 years old who had recovered from COVID-19. The CDR3 is CASGASQDSLTEAFF. The CDR3 coding sequence is TGTGCCAGCGGAGCTTCCCAAGACAGCCTCACTGAAGCTTTCTTT.